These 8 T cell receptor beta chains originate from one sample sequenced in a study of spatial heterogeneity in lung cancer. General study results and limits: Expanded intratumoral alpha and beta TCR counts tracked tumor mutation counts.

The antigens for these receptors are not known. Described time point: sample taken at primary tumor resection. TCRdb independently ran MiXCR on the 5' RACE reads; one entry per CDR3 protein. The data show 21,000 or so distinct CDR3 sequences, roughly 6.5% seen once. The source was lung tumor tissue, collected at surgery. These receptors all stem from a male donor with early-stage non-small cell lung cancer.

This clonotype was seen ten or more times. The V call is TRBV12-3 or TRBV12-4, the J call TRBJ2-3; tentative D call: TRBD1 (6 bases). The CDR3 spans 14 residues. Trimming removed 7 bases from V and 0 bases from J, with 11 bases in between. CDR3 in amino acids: CASKPGASTDTQYF. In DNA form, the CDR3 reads TGTGCCAGCAAACCAGGGGCTAGCACAGATACGCAGTATTTT.

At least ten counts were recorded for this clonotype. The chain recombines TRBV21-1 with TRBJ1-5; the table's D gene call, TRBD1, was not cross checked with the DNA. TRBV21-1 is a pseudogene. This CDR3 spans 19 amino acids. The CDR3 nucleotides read TGTGCCAGCAGCAAATCTGCGGGACAGGGGAGTTTTCTCAATCAGCCCCAGCATTTT. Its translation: CASSKSAGQGSFLNQPQHF.

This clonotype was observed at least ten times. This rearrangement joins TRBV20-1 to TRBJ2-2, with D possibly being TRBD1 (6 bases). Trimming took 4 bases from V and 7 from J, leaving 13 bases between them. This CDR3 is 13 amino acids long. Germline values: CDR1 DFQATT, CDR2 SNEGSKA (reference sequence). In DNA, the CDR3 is TGCAGTGCTATGGGGGCGCAAATCGGGGAGCTGTTTTTT. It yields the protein CSAMGAQIGELFF.

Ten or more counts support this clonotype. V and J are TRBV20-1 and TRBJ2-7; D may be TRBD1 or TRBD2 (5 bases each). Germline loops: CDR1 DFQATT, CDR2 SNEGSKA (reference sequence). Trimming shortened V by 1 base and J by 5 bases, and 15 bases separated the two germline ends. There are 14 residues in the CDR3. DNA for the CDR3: TGCAGTGCTAGAGCACACAATCTGGGGGACGAGCAGTACTTC. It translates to CSARAHNLGDEQYF.

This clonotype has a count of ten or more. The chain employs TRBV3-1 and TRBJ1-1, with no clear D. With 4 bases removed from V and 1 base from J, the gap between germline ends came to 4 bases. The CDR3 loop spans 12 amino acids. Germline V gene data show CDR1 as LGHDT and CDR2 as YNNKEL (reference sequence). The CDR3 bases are TGTGCCAGCAGCCTTCAGAACACTGAAGCTTTCTTT. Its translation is CASSLQNTEAFF.

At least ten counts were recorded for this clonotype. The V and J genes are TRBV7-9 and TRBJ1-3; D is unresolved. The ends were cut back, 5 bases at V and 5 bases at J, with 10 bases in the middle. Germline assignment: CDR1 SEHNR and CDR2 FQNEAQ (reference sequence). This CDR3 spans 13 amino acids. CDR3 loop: CASSPRTRNTIYF. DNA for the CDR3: TGTGCCAGCAGCCCACGAACCCGAAACACCATATATTTT.

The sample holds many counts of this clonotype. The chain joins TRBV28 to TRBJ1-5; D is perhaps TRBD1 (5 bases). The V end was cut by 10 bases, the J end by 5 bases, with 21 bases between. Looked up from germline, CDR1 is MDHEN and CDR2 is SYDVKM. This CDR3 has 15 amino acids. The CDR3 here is CATLERGPRDQPQHF. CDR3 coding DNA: TGTGCCACCCTCGAGAGGGGTCCGCGTGATCAGCCCCAGCATTTT.

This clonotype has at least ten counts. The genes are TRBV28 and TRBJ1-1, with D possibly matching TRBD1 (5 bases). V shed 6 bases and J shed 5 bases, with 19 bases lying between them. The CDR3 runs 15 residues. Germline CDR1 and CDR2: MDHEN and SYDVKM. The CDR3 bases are TGTGCCAGCAGCCCTACCGGGACGTTGAGGACTGAAGCTTTCTTT. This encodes CASSPTGTLRTEAFF. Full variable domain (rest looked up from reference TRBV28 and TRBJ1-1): DVKVTQSSRYLVKRTGEKVFLECVQDMDHENMFWYRQDPGLGLRLIYFSYDVKMKEKGDIPEGYSVSREKKERFSLILESASTNQTSMYLCASSPTGTLRTEAFFGQGTRLTVV.